One sample yielded the 21 T cell receptor beta chains listed below, sequenced in a study of response to subunit inactivated influenza vaccine. In TCRdb, the RT-PCR reads were re-called with MiXCR into one record per CDR3 protein. This table holds approximately 480,000 distinct CDR3 sequences, about a tenth found once. The sample here was PBMCs from blood, taken around seven weeks after vaccination. These receptor sequences come from a man aged 50 to 59 who received an inactivated influenza vaccine.

This clonotype was found a few times. The chain recombines TRBV20-1 with TRBJ2-1, with a weak D call TRBD2 (6 bases). Trimming took off 4 bases at V and 5 bases at J, with 12 bases between the two ends. The length of the CDR3 is 13 residues. Germline loops: CDR1 DFQATT, CDR2 SNEGSKA (reference sequence). CDR3 DNA: TGCAGTGCTACCAGGGACTGGAACAATGAGCAGTTCTTC. It translates to CSATRDWNNEQFF.

This clonotype came up a few times. The chain has TRBV4-3 and TRBJ1-1, with D tentatively TRBD1 (6 bases). The CDR3 has 14 amino acids. The germline CDR1 and CDR2 sequences are LGHNA and YSLEER. Deletions cut 0 bases from V and 8 bases from J, with 13 bases between. The DNA of the CDR3 is TGCGCCAGCAGCCAAGAACCAGGGGCTGGGGAAGCTTTCTTT. Translation gives CASSQEPGAGEAFF.

The chain joins TRBV6-2 or TRBV6-3 to TRBJ1-5, with D maybe TRBD1 (5 bases). Trimming stripped 2 bases from V and 4 bases from J, with 9 bases between. The germline gives CDR1 MNHEY, CDR2 SVGEGT. The CDR3 loop spans 14 amino acids. The CDR3 DNA follows: TGTGCCAGCAGTTACCTGCGACAGAATCAGCCCCAGCATTTT. It codes for CASSYLRQNQPQHF.

The chain links TRBV10-3 to TRBJ2-5, with D perhaps matching TRBD2 (5 bases). Trimming stripped 8 bases from V and 0 bases from J, with 13 bases between. CDR1 and CDR2 (germline): ENHRY, SYGVKD. The CDR3 loop spans 14 amino acids. Here the CDR3 reads CAIGWRPNQETQYF. For the CDR3, the DNA is TGTGCCATCGGTTGGAGGCCCAACCAAGAGACCCAGTACTTC.

A few counts support this clonotype. The rearrangement joins TRBV18 to TRBJ2-3, with a possible D match to TRBD1 (6 bases). CDR1 KGHSH and CDR2 LQKENI come from the germline V gene. The CDR3 totals 15 residues. V gave up 2 bases and J gave up 0 bases, with 9 bases separating them. This chain's CDR3 is CASSPSQGSTDTQYF. The CDR3 DNA reads TGTGCCAGCTCACCATCGCAGGGGAGCACAGATACGCAGTATTTT.

This clonotype was found a few times. The chain employs TRBV12-3 or TRBV12-4 and TRBJ1-3, with D uncertain. This CDR3 has 12 amino acids. V was trimmed by 6 bases and J by 4 bases, leaving 7 bases between them. The chain's CDR3 is CASRRAGNTIYF. The CDR3 nucleotides are TGTGCCAGCAGACGAGCCGGAAACACCATATATTTT.

There are a few counts of this clonotype. The V and J genes are TRBV9 and TRBJ2-3; the match to TRBD2 covers 8 bases. The junction had 10 bases not matched to a gene; V was cut back by 4 bases and J by 3 bases. The CDR3 covers 16 residues. Per the germline V gene, CDR1 is SGDLS and CDR2 is YYNGEE. CDR3 coding DNA: TGTGCCAGCAGCCTCCAGCGGGAGAGGCGGACAGATACGCAGTATTTT. Translated: CASSLQRERRTDTQYF.

CDR3 loop: CASSARTGNTGELFF. The DNA for the CDR3 is TGCGCCAGCAGCGCACGGACAGGGAACACCGGGGAGCTGTTTTTT. The gene calls are TRBV5-1 and TRBJ2-2, with TRBD1 matching 7 bases. CDR3 size: 15 residues. The J segment lost 1 base and the V segment lost 4 bases, leaving 4 bases of the junction unmatched. Germline V gene lookup returns CDR1 SGHRS and CDR2 YFSETQ.

The chain's CDR3 is CASSFPSYTGGRPTDTQYF. The DNA for the CDR3 is TGTGCCAGCAGCTTCCCTTCCTATACAGGGGGAAGACCCACAGATACGCAGTATTTT. The V call is TRBV11-1, the J call TRBJ2-3, with TRBD1 matching 8 bases. Per the germline V gene, CDR1 is SGHAT and CDR2 is FQDESV (reference sequence). The CDR3 is 19 amino acids. With V trimmed by 3 bases and J by 2 bases, 16 bases remained unmatched.

In its sample, this clonotype was seen a few times. The V and J genes are TRBV7-8 and TRBJ1-1, with 12 bases matching TRBD1. This CDR3 region has 17 residues. Germline V gene lookup returns CDR1 SGHVS and CDR2 FQNEAQ. V shed 4 bases, J shed 6 bases, and the junction held 12 bases outside the gene matches. The DNA for the CDR3 is TGTGCCAGCAGCTCCCTGGGGACAGGGGGCAGGAGGGCTGAAGCTTTCTTT. Its protein is CASSSLGTGGRRAEAFF. Full variable domain (outside the CDR3, taken from reference TRBV7-8 and TRBJ1-1): GAGVSQSPRYKVAKRGQDVALRCDPISGHVSLFWYQQALGQGPEFLTYFQNEAQLDKSGLPSDRFFAERPEGSVSTLKIQRTQQEDSAVYLCASSSLGTGGRRAEAFFGQGTRLTVV.

This clonotype was counted ten times or more. The rearrangement joins TRBV7-2 to TRBJ2-1, with D possibly matching TRBD2 (6 bases). The V gene's germline CDR1 is SGHTA and CDR2 FQGNSA. The CDR3 is 16 residues long. V dropped 0 bases and J dropped 7 bases, with 16 bases sitting between them. In nucleotides, the CDR3 is TGTGCCAGCAGCTTAGCTAGCGGCCTGACGGGTAATGAGCAGTTCTTC. Protein sequence: CASSLASGLTGNEQFF. The variable domain in full, completed from reference TRBV7-2 and TRBJ2-1, reads GAGVSQSPSNKVTEKGKDVELRCDPISGHTALYWYRQSLGQGLEFLIYFQGNSAPDKSGLPSDRFSAERTGGSVSTLTIQRTQQEDSAVYLCASSLASGLTGNEQFFGPGTRLTVL.

This clonotype has only a few counts. CDR3 nucleotide sequence: TGTGCCAGCAGTCAGAGTTGGGGGAGGCGCGCAGATACGCAGTATTTT. Residues: CASSQSWGRRADTQYF. V usage is TRBV6-1 and J usage is TRBJ2-3; maybe TRBD2 (6 bases). Looked up from germline, CDR1 is MNHNS and CDR2 is SASEGT. The V and J ends lost 5 bases and 4 bases respectively, with 19 bases between them. This CDR3 spans 16 amino acids.

In nucleotides, the CDR3 is TGTGCCAGCAGTTACTCGAGTACTAGCGGGGGAAACACCGGGGAGCTGTTTTTT. Amino acid sequence: CASSYSSTSGGNTGELFF. V gene TRBV6-5 combines with J gene TRBJ2-2; TRBD2 matches at 11 bases. The CDR3 is made up of 18 amino acids. The ends lost 0 bases at V and 2 bases at J; junction bases unmatched: 5. Germline values: CDR1 MNHEY, CDR2 SVGAGI.

The chain couples TRBV5-1 to TRBJ2-1; a weak D match, TRBD2 (7 bases). Germline V lookup: CDR1 SGHRS, CDR2 YFSETQ. CDR3 length: 15 residues. V was cut by 2 bases and J by 6 bases, with 15 bases left in between. Here the CDR3 DNA reads TGCGCCAGCAGCTTTACGGGGGGCGCCGGCAATGAGCAGTTCTTC. This translates into CASSFTGGAGNEQFF.

This clonotype was picked up a small number of times. This chain links TRBV28 with TRBJ2-1, with D perhaps assigned TRBD1 or TRBD2 (5 bases each). The ends were cut back, 5 bases at V and 0 bases at J, with 14 bases in the middle. The CDR3 is made up of 16 amino acids. Germline-derived CDR1 and CDR2 are MDHEN and SYDVKM. This chain's CDR3 is CASSILGQSSYNEQFF. The CDR3 region has the DNA TGTGCCAGCAGTATACTAGGACAAAGCTCCTACAATGAGCAGTTCTTC.

Only a few counts were recorded for this clonotype. V gene TRBV27 combines with J gene TRBJ1-1, with TRBD1 matching over 7 bases. The CDR3 runs 13 residues. In germline, CDR1 is MNHEY, CDR2 SMNVEV (reference sequence). J gave up 4 bases and V 3 bases, and 2 bases lay outside the gene matches. The CDR3 nucleotides read TGTGCCAGCAGTTTTCCAGGGGGCACTGAAGCTTTCTTT. This gives the protein CASSFPGGTEAFF.

CDR3 DNA: TGCGCCAGCAGCGTAGCCGGGACTAGTTATGACAATGAGCAGTTCTTC. This encodes CASSVAGTSYDNEQFF. The V gene is TRBV5-1, the J gene TRBJ2-1, with 8 bases that match TRBD2. Germline V gives CDR1 SGHRS, CDR2 YFSETQ. V shed 4 bases, J shed 5 bases, and the junction held 11 bases outside the gene matches. This CDR3 is 16 amino acids long.

V is TRBV6-2 or TRBV6-3 and J is TRBJ2-5; the D gene is possibly TRBD1 (6 bases). The V end lost 2 bases, the J end lost 5 bases, and 21 bases lay between the germline ends. The germline V gene has CDR1 MNHEY and CDR2 SVGEGT. CDR3 length equals 17 residues. This CDR3 reads CASSYPRWVRDRETQYF. The CDR3 DNA follows: TGTGCCAGCAGTTACCCCCGTTGGGTACGCGACAGGGAGACCCAGTACTTC.

This clonotype was counted at least ten times. The V and J genes are TRBV4-1 and TRBJ2-7; tentative D call: TRBD1 (6 bases). The germline V gene encodes CDR1 MGHRA and CDR2 YSYEKL. The ends were cut back, 2 bases at V and 3 bases at J, with 17 bases in the middle. The CDR3 contains 16 residues. The CDR3 is CASSQLHPGQNYEQYF. The CDR3 DNA is TGCGCCAGCAGCCAACTTCATCCGGGACAAAACTACGAGCAGTACTTC.

In this sample, this clonotype turned up a few times. The rearrangement joins TRBV29-1 to TRBJ1-1; the D is unclear. Trimming took 3 bases from V and 0 from J, leaving 8 bases between them. Germline V lookup: CDR1 SQVTM, CDR2 ANQGSEA. The CDR3 is made up of 13 amino acids. The CDR3: CSVDNTMNTEAFF. The CDR3 nucleotides read TGCAGCGTTGACAACACGATGAACACTGAAGCTTTCTTT.

The J gene is TRBJ1-2, the V gene TRBV5-1, with D tentatively TRBD1 (5 bases). There are 15 residues in the CDR3. The germline V gene has CDR1 SGHRS and CDR2 YFSETQ. The ends were cut back, 3 bases at V and 3 bases at J, with 15 bases in the middle. The DNA of the CDR3 is TGCGCCAGCAGCTCCCTGGGGGGAAGAGACTATGGCTACACCTTC. It encodes CASSSLGGRDYGYTF. Full variable domain (missing parts from reference TRBV5-1 and TRBJ1-2): KAGVTQTPRYLIKTRGQQVTLSCSPISGHRSVSWYQQTPGQGLQFLFEYFSETQRNKGNFPGRFSGRQFSNSRSEMNVSTLELGDSALYLCASSSLGGRDYGYTFGSGTRLTVV.